These 12 T cell receptor beta chains were all obtained from the same sample, sequenced in a study of cytomegalovirus exposure and HLA in healthy donors. The table came from immunoSEQ multiplex PCR; TCRdb's copy has only in-frame clones and leaves some out. Among about 160,000 clones listed, approximately 89% were seen once. Material: PBMCs. Receptors were obtained from a man in his late teens or twenties in good health and CMV-seropositive.

The gene calls are TRBV13 and TRBJ2-5, with 8 bases identical to TRBD1. V shed 0 bases, J shed 4 bases, and the junction held 7 bases outside the gene matches. Germline assignment: CDR1 PRHDT and CDR2 FYEKMQ (reference sequence). This CDR3 has 16 amino acids. This CDR3 reads CASSLGGRGHGETQYF. CDR3 bases: TGTGCCAGCAGCTTAGGAGGCAGGGGGCACGGAGAGACCCAGTACTTC.

The gene calls are TRBV10-3 and TRBJ1-5, with 8 bases aligning to TRBD1. V shed 10 bases and J 2 bases; nucleotides not matched to a gene: 7. The V gene's germline CDR1 is ENHRY and CDR2 SYGVKD. This CDR3 is 14 amino acids long. CDR3 protein: CATRTGMGNQPQHF. The CDR3 DNA reads TGTGCCACCCGGACAGGGATGGGCAATCAGCCCCAGCATTTT.

The rearrangement links TRBV6-1 to TRBJ1-5; 7 bases fit TRBD1. The CDR3 runs 16 residues. V was clipped by 4 bases and J by 0 bases; unmatched bases: 6. Germline CDR1 is MNHNS and CDR2 is SASEGT. Written as DNA, the CDR3 is TGTGCCAGCAGTGCGGACAGGCGCTATAGCAATCAGCCCCAGCATTTT. This codes for CASSADRRYSNQPQHF.

This chain uses TRBV19 with TRBJ1-5; D unresolved. This CDR3 is built from 13 residues. With 0 bases removed from V and 9 bases from J, the gap between germline ends came to 9 bases. Looked up from germline, CDR1 is LNHDA and CDR2 is SQIVND (reference sequence). In DNA, the CDR3 is TGTGCCAGTAGTATAGATCCCTCTTCGCCCCAGCATTTT. This codes for CASSIDPSSPQHF.

The chain uses TRBV27 and TRBJ2-4, with 10 nucleotides matching TRBD1. This CDR3 has 14 amino acids. The J segment lost 5 bases and the V segment lost 3 bases, leaving 1 base of the junction unmatched. The germline CDR1 and CDR2 sequences are MNHEY and SMNVEV (reference sequence). The CDR3 here is CASSFGTGENIQYF. CDR3 DNA: TGTGCCAGCAGTTTCGGGACAGGGGAAAACATTCAGTACTTC.

The chain has TRBV10-3 and TRBJ1-2, with 8 nucleotides matching TRBD1. CDR3 length: 14 residues. Germline V gene lookup returns CDR1 ENHRY and CDR2 SYGVKD. Unmatched junction bases numbered 2, after V lost 0 bases and J lost 5 bases. CDR3 bases: TGTGCCATCAGTGAGTCGAGGACAGGGTATGGCTACACCTTC. Translating it yields CAISESRTGYGYTF.

The chain links TRBV5-6 to TRBJ2-7, with TRBD1 matching 7 bases. The ends lost 4 bases at V and 3 bases at J; junction bases unmatched: 4. Germline V CDR1 and CDR2: SGHDT, YYEEEE. The CDR3 runs 13 residues. The CDR3 loop reads CASSRDSGYEQYF. The CDR3 DNA reads as TGTGCCAGCAGCAGGGACAGTGGCTACGAGCAGTACTTC.

The chain uses TRBV18 and TRBJ2-3; 8 bases are a match to TRBD2. V was pared by 0 bases and J by 0 bases, with 2 bases of the junction left unmatched. Germline-derived CDR1 and CDR2 are KGHSH and LQKENI. The CDR3 length is 16 residues. CDR3 DNA sequence: TGTGCCAGCTCACCACCGGGACTAGACAGCACAGATACGCAGTATTTT. Translation gives CASSPPGLDSTDTQYF.

The chain links TRBV5-1 to TRBJ1-3; 7 positions match TRBD1. Losses at the gene ends were 0 bases for V and 2 bases for J; bases not matched to a gene: 5. Germline V gives CDR1 SGHRS, CDR2 YFSETQ. CDR3 length: 16 amino acids. The CDR3 loop reads CASSLGQGAAGNTIYF. The CDR3 DNA is TGCGCCAGCAGCTTGGGACAGGGAGCCGCTGGAAACACCATATATTTT.

The chain combines TRBV28 with TRBJ1-1; 9 bases match TRBD1. This CDR3 is built from 16 residues. Germline V gene lookup returns CDR1 MDHEN and CDR2 SYDVKM. The V gene end was trimmed by 8 bases and the J gene end by 3 bases; junction bases not matched to a gene: 13. CDR3 sequence (DNA): TGTGCCAGCGGGCTACAGGGGGCGAGAAGTGACACTGAAGCTTTCTTT. It encodes CASGLQGARSDTEAFF.

J is TRBJ1-2 and V is TRBV4-1; 7 nucleotides line up with TRBD1. V dropped 2 bases and J dropped 8; count of bases not matched to a gene: 2. There are 12 residues in the CDR3. Germline values: CDR1 MGHRA, CDR2 YSYEKL. The DNA of the CDR3 is TGCGCCAGCAGCCAACAGGGGGTCGGCTACACCTTC. The encoded protein is CASSQQGVGYTF.

V usage is TRBV7-2 and J usage is TRBJ1-1; 7 positions match TRBD1. The CDR3 has 14 amino acids. Germline V gene data show CDR1 as SGHTA and CDR2 as FQGNSA. J gave up 5 bases and V 4 bases, and 7 bases lay outside the gene matches. This CDR3 is CASSSLTGRTEAFF. CDR3 nucleotides: TGTGCCAGCAGCTCCCTGACAGGGAGGACTGAAGCTTTCTTT.